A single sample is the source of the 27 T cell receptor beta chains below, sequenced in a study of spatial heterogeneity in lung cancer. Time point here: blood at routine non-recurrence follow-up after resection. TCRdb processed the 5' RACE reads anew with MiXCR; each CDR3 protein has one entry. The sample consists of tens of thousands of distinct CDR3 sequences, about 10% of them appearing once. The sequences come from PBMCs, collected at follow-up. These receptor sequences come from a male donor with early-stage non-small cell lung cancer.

CDR3 DNA: TGCGCCAGCAGCGGACAGGCCCAAGGCACTGAAGCTTTCTTT. The encoded protein is CASSGQAQGTEAFF. This chain uses TRBV5-1 with TRBJ1-1; TRBD1 agrees at 7 bases. This CDR3 has 14 residues. Germline V gene sequence: CDR1 SGHRS, CDR2 YFSETQ. V lost 4 bases, J lost 4 bases, and 7 bases stayed unmatched.

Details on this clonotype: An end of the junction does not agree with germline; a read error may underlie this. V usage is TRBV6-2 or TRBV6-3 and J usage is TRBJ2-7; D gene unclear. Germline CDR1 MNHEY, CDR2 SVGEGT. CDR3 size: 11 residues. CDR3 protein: CASSYADLQHF. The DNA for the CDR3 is TGTGCCAGCAGTTACGCGGACCTTCAACACTTC.

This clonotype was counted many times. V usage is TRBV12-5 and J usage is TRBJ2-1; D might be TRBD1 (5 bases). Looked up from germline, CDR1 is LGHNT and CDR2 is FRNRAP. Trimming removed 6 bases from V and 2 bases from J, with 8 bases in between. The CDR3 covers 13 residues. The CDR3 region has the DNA TGTGCTAGTGGACAGGCCCCCTACAATGAGCAGTTCTTC. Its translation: CASGQAPYNEQFF.

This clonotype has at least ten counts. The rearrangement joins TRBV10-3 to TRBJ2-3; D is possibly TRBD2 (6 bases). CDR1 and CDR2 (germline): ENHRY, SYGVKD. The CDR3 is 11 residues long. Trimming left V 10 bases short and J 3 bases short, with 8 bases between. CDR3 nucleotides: TGTGCCACGGGACTGACAGATACGCAGTATTTT. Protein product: CATGLTDTQYF.

The DNA for the CDR3 is TGTGCCAGCAGCCAACGGGGGGGGGCAGATACGCAGTATTTT. It yields the protein CASSQRGGADTQYF. This chain connects TRBV12-3 or TRBV12-4 to TRBJ2-3, with 8 bases that match TRBD2. The CDR3 is 14 amino acids. V lost 6 bases to trimming and J lost 4 bases; unmatched junction nucleotides: 6.

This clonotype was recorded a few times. CDR3 sequence (DNA): TGTGCCAGCAGCTCGACTAGCGGGGGACAAGAGACCCAGTACTTC. It is translated as CASSSTSGGQETQYF. The V call is TRBV5-4, the J call TRBJ2-5, with 12 nucleotides matching TRBD2. CDR3 length equals 15 residues. Germline V gives CDR1 SGHNT, CDR2 YYREEE (reference sequence). J lost 2 bases, V lost 3 bases, and 2 bases had no gene match. Full variable domain (remainder filled in from reference TRBV5-4 and TRBJ2-5): ETGVTQSPTHLIKTRGQQVTLRCSSQSGHNTVSWYQQALGQGPQFIFQYYREEENGRGNFPPRFSGLQFPNYSSELNVNALELDDSALYLCASSSTSGGQETQYFGPGTRLLVL.

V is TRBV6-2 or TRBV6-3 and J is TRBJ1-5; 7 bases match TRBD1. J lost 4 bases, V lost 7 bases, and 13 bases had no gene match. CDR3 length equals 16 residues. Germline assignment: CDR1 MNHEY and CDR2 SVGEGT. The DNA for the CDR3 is TGTGCCAGCAACGGCTTCGGGACAGCTGATAATCAGCCCCAGCATTTT. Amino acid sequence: CASNGFGTADNQPQHF.

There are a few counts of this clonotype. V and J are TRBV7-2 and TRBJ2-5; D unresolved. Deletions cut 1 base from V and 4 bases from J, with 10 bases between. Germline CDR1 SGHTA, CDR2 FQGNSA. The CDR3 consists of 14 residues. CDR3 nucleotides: TGTGCCAGCAGCTTAGGGTCGACTCCAGAGACCCAGTACTTC. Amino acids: CASSLGSTPETQYF.

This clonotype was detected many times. The CDR3: CAISENRANSPLHF. The DNA for the CDR3 is TGTGCCATCAGTGAAAACAGGGCAAATTCACCCCTCCACTTT. The rearrangement links TRBV10-3 to TRBJ1-6; D might be TRBD1 (6 bases). The length of the CDR3 is 14 residues. V was clipped by 3 bases and J by 7 bases, with 10 bases between them. The germline V gene has CDR1 ENHRY and CDR2 SYGVKD.

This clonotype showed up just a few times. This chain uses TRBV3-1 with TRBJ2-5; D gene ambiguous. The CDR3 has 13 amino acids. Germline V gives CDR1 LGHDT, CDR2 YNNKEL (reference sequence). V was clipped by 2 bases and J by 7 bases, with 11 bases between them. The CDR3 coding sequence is TGTGCCAGCAGCCAAACCACGGTCGGGACCCAGTACTTC. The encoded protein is CASSQTTVGTQYF.

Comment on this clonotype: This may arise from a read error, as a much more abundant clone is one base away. CDR3 amino acids: CASTRTVYEQYF. Written as DNA, the CDR3 is TGTGCCAGCACTCGGACAGTTTACGAGCAGTACTTC. The J gene is TRBJ2-7, the V gene TRBV6-5; D perhaps matches TRBD1 (6 bases). Trimming removed 7 bases from V and 4 bases from J, with 11 bases in between. The germline V gene encodes CDR1 MNHEY and CDR2 SVGAGI. The CDR3 runs 12 residues.

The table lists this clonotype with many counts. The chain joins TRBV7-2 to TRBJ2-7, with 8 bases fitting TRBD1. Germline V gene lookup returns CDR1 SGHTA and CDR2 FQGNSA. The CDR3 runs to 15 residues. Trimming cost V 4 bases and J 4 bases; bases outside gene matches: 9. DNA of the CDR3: TGTGCCAGCAGCTCTTGGCGGACAGGGCAATACGAGCAGTACTTC. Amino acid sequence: CASSSWRTGQYEQYF.

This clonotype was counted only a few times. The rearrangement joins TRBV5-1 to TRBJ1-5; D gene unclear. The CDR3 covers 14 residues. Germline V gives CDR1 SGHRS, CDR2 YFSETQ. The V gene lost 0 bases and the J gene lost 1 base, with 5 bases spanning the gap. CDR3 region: CASSLDGSNQPQHF. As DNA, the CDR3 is TGCGCCAGCAGCTTGGACGGGAGCAATCAGCCCCAGCATTTT.

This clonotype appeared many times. Written as DNA, the CDR3 is TGTGCCATCAGGGAAGCCAACACTGAAGCTTTCTTT. It codes for CAIREANTEAFF. The chain has TRBV10-3 and TRBJ1-1; unclear D gene. The CDR3 has 12 amino acids. V was pared by 6 bases and J by 2 bases, with 7 bases between. Per the germline V gene, CDR1 is ENHRY and CDR2 is SYGVKD.

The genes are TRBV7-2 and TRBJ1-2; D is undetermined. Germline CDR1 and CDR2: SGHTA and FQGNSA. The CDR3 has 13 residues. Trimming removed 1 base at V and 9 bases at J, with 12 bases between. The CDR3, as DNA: TGTGCCAGCAGCTTAGTAAGAGGGCCGAGCTACACCTTC. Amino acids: CASSLVRGPSYTF.

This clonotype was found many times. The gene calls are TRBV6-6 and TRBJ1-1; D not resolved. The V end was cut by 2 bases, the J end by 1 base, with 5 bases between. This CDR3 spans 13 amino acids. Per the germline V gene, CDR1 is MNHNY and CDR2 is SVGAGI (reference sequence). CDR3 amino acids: CASSYRPNTEAFF. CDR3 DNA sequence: TGTGCCAGCAGTTACAGGCCGAACACTGAAGCTTTCTTT.

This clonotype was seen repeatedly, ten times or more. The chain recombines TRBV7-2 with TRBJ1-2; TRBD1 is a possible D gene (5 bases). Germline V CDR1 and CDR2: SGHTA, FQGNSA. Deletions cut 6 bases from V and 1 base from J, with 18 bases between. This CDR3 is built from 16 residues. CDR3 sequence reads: CASSRTGTGGNYGYTF. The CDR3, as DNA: TGTGCCAGCAGTCGGACCGGGACCGGGGGTAACTATGGCTACACCTTC. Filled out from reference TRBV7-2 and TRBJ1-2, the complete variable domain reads GAGVSQSPSNKVTEKGKDVELRCDPISGHTALYWYRQSLGQGLEFLIYFQGNSAPDKSGLPSDRFSAERTGGSVSTLTIQRTQQEDSAVYLCASSRTGTGGNYGYTFGSGTRLTVV.

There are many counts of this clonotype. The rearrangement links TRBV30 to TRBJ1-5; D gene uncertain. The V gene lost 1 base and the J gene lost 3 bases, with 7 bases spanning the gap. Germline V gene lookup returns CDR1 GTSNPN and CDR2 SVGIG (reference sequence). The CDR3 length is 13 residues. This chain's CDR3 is CAWSGADNQPQHF. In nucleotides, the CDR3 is TGTGCCTGGAGTGGCGCGGACAATCAGCCCCAGCATTTT.

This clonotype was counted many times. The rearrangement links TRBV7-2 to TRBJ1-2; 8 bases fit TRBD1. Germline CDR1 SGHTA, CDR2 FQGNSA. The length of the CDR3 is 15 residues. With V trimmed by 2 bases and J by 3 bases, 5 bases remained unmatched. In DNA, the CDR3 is TGTGCCAGCAGCTTATCGAACAGGGGGGACTATGGCTACACCTTC. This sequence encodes CASSLSNRGDYGYTF.

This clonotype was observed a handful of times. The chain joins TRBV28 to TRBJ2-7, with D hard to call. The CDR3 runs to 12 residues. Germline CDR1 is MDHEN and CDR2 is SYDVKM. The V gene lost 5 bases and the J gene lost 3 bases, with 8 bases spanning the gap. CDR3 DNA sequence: TGTGCCAGCAGTCAGGATGACTACGAGCAGTACTTC. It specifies CASSQDDYEQYF.

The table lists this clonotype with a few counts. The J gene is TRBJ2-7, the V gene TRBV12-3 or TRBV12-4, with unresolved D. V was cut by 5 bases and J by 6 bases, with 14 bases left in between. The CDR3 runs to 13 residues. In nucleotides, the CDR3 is TGTGCCAGCAGTCCCCAGGACCCAACCGAGCAGTACTTC. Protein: CASSPQDPTEQYF.

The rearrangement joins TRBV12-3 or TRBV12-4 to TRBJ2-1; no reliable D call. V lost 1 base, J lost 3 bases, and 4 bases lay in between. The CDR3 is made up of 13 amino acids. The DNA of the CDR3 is TGTGCCAGCAGTTTAGGACTCTACAATGAGCAGTTCTTC. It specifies CASSLGLYNEQFF.

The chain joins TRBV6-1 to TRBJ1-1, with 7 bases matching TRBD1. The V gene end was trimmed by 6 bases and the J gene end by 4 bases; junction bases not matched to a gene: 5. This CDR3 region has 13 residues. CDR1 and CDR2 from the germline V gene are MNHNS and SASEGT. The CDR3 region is CASSQQGTTEAFF. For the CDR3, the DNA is TGTGCCAGCAGCCAACAGGGGACCACTGAAGCTTTCTTT.

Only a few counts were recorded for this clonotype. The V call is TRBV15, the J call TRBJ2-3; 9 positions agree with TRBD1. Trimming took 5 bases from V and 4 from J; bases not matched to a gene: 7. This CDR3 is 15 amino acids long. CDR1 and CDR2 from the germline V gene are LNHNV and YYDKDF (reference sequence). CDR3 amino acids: CATSGRDRASDTQYF. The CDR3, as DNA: TGTGCCACCAGCGGCCGGGACAGGGCCTCAGATACGCAGTATTTT.

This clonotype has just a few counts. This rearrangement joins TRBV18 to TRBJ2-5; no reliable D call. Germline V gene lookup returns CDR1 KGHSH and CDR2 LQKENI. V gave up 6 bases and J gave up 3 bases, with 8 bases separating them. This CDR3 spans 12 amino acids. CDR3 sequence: CASSSPEETQYF. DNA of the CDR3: TGTGCCAGCTCCAGCCCAGAAGAGACCCAGTACTTC.

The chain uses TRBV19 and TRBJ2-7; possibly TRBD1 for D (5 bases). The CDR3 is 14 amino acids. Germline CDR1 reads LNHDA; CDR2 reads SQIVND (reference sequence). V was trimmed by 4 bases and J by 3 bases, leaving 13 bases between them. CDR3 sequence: CASSNARDIYEQYF. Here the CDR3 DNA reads TGTGCCAGTAGTAACGCCAGGGATATCTACGAGCAGTACTTC.

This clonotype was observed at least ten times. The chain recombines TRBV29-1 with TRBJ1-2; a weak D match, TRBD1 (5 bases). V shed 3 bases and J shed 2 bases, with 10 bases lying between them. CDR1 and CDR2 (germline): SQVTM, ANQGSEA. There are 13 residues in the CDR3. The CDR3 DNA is TGCAGCGTTGATCGACAGCTGAACTATGGCTACACCTTC. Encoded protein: CSVDRQLNYGYTF.